Included here is one T cell receptor beta chain sequence, with context. Its antigen remains unknown. The data belong to a study of OX40 agonist ivuxolimab in advanced cancers. Study-wide results and limits: The average count of expanded clones was higher among CD8+ T cells than among CD4+. Antigen specificity was not determined for the expanded peripheral T cells.

There are 14 residues in the CDR3. The V segment lost 3 bases and the J segment 5 bases; nucleotides outside the gene matches: 5. Germline V gene data show CDR1 as KGHSH and CDR2 as LQKENI. The data were produced by immunoSEQ multiplex PCR, yet TCRdb's version contains in-frame clones alone and is incomplete. The data contain 20,000 or so clones, about 88% of them seen just once; the ten biggest clones take up roughly 10%. The source material was CD4+ or CD8+ T cells sorted from blood, sampled in a trial of the OX40 agonist ivuxolimab. The chain joins TRBV18 to TRBJ1-2; TRBD1 matches at 8 bases. This TCR derives from an adult with an advanced solid tumor such as melanoma, head and neck, liver or kidney cancer. The CDR3 bases are TGTGCCAGCTCACCCACAGACAGGGGTTATGGCTACACCTTC. Translated, it gives CASSPTDRGYGYTF. The complete variable domain, with remaining parts taken from reference TRBV18 and TRBJ1-2, reads NAGVMQNPRHLVRRRGQEARLRCSPMKGHSHVYWYRQLPEEGLKFMVYLQKENIIDESGMPKERFSAEFPKEGPSILRIQQVVRGDSAAYFCASSPTDRGYGYTFGSGTRLTVV.